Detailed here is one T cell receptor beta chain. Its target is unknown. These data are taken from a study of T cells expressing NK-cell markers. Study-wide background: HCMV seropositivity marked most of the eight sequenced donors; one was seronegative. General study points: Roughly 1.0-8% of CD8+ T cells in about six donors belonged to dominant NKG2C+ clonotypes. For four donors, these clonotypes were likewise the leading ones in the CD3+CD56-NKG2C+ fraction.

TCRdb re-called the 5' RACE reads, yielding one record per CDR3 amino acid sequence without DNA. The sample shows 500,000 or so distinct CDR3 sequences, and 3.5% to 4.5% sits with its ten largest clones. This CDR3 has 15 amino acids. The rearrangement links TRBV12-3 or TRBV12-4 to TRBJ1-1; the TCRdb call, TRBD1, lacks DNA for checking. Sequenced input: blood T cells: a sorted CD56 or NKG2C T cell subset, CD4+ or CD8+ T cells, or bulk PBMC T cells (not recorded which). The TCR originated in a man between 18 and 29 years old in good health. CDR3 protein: CASSPGTGGLAEAFF.